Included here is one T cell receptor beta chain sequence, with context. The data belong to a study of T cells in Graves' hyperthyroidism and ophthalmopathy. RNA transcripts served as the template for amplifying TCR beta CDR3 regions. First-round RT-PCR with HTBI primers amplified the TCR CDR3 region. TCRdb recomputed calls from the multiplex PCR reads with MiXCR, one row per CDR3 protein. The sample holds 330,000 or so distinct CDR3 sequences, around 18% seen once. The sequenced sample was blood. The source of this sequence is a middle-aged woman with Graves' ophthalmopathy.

CDR3 amino acids: CASSQNTQPQHF. The CDR3 DNA reads as TGTGCCAGCAGCCAAAACACCCAGCCCCAGCATTTT. This chain links TRBV12-3 or TRBV12-4 with TRBJ1-5; D unclear. The length of the CDR3 is 12 residues. With 6 bases removed from V and 7 bases from J, the gap between germline ends came to 10 bases.